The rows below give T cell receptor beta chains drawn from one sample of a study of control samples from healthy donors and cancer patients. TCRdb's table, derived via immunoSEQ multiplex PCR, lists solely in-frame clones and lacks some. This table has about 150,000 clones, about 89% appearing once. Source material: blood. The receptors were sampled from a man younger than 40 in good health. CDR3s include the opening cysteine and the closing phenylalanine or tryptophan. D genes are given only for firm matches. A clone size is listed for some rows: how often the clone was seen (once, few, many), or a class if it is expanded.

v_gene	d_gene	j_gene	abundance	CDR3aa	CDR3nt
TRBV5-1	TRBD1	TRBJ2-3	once	CASRSRTGQRDTQYF	TGCGCCAGCAGAAGCCGGACAGGTCAAAGGGATACGCAGTATTTT
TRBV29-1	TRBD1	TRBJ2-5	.	CSVRQGGTETQYF	TGCAGCGTTCGACAGGGTGGCACGGAGACCCAGTACTTC
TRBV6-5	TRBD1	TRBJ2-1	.	CASTQGTGGYNEQFF	TGTGCCAGCACCCAAGGGACAGGGGGCTACAATGAGCAGTTCTTC
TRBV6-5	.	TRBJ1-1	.	CASGLQVNNAEAFF	TGTGCCAGCGGACTACAGGTGAACAACGCTGAAGCTTTCTTT
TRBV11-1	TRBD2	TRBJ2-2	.	CASSLVAGVAGELFF	TGTGCCAGCAGCTTAGTAGCGGGAGTTGCCGGGGAGCTGTTTTTT
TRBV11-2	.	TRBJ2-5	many	CASSPGGTVQETQYF	TGTGCCAGCAGCCCCGGGGGAACAGTCCAAGAGACCCAGTACTTC
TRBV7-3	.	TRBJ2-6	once	CASSLLSERPGANVLTF	TGTGCCAGCAGCTTACTTTCAGAGAGACCTGGGGCCAACGTCCTGACTTTC
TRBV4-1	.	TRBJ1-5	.	CASSQGSQQSKPQHF	TGCGCCAGCAGCCAAGGTAGTCAGCAATCTAAGCCCCAGCATTTT
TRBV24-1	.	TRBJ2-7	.	CATIGLPKDYYEQYF	TGTGCCACCATCGGGTTACCCAAGGACTACTACGAGCAGTACTTC
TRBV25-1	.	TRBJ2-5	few	CASSEEPPQETQYF	TGTGCCAGCAGTGAAGAGCCGCCCCAAGAGACCCAGTACTTC
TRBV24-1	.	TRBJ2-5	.	CATRGLEGETQYF	TGTGCCACCAGGGGACTGGAAGGTGAGACCCAGTACTTC
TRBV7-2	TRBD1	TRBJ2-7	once	CASSLWGQGLDEQYF	TGTGCCAGCAGCTTATGGGGACAGGGGCTCGACGAGCAGTACTTC
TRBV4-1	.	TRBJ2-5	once	CASSPGQREETQYF	TGCGCCAGCAGCCCGGGACAGCGGGAAGAGACCCAGTACTTC
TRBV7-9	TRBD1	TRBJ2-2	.	CASSPVRTGHTGELFF	TGTGCCAGCAGCCCAGTAAGGACAGGGCACACCGGGGAGCTGTTTTTT
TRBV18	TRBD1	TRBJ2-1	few	CASSPPGQGFSFVQFF	TGTGCCAGCTCACCACCGGGACAGGGGTTTAGTTTTGTGCAGTTCTTC
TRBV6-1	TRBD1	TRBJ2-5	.	CASSESRNRGKQETQYF	TGTGCCAGCAGTGAAAGTAGAAACAGGGGGAAACAAGAGACCCAGTACTTC
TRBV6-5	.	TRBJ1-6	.	CASGDSPNSPLHF	TGTGCCAGCGGGGACTCCCCCAATTCACCCCTCCACTTT
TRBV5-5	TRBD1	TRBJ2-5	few	CASSLKWGQGVETQYF	TGTGCCAGCAGCTTAAAGTGGGGACAGGGCGTGGAGACCCAGTACTTC
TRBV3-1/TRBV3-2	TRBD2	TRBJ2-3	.	CASGTLAGGSTDTQYF	TGTGCCAGCGGAACCCTAGCGGGGGGGAGCACAGATACGCAGTATTTT
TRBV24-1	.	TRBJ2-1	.	CATTGTSYNEQFF	TGTGCCACCACAGGGACCTCCTACAATGAGCAGTTCTTC
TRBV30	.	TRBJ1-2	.	CAWSKGRNYGYTF	TGTGCCTGGAGTAAAGGCCGGAACTATGGCTACACCTTC
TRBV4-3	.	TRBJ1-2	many	CASSQELQGSYGYTF	TGCGCCAGCAGCCAAGAACTCCAGGGCTCCTATGGCTACACCTTC
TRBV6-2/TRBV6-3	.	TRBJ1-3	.	CASSYFRTGNTIYF	TGTGCCAGCAGTTACTTTAGAACCGGAAACACCATATATTTT
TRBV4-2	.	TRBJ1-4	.	CASSQSGGRPNGNEKLFF	TGTGCCAGCAGCCAGTCGGGGGGAAGGCCAAATGGGAATGAAAAACTGTTTTTT
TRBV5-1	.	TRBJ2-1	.	CASSLVINNEQFF	TGCGCCAGCAGCTTGGTTATCAACAATGAGCAGTTCTTC
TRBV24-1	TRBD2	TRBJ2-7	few	CATSDSWEGRYEQYF	TGTGCCACCAGTGATTCGTGGGAGGGCCGTTACGAGCAGTACTTC
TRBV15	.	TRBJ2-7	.	CASGLNYEQYF	TGTGCCAGCGGTTTAAACTACGAGCAGTACTTC
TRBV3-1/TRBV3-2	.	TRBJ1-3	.	CASSAGEGGNTIYF	TGTGCCAGCAGCGCAGGGGAAGGTGGAAACACCATATATTTT
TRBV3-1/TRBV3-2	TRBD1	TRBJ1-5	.	CASSYRGGQPQHF	TGTGCCAGCAGTTACAGGGGGGGACAGCCCCAGCATTTT
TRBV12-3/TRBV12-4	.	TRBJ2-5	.	CASSLLQETQYF	TGTGCCAGCAGTTTACTACAAGAGACCCAGTACTTC
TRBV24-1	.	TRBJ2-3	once	CATSDPDEGRTDTQYF	TGTGCCACCAGTGATCCCGACGAGGGGAGAACAGATACGCAGTATTTT
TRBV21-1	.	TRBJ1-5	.	CASSKVGTGATQNQPQHF	.
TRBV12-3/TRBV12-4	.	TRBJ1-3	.	CASSENSGNTIYF	TGTGCCAGCAGTGAGAACTCTGGAAACACCATATATTTT
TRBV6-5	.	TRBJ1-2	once	CASRSGRVYGYTF	TGTGCCAGCAGATCGGGCAGGGTCTATGGCTACACCTTC
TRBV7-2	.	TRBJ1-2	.	CASSPGGGTNYGYTF	TGTGCCAGCAGCCCCGGGGGGGGAACTAACTATGGCTACACCTTC
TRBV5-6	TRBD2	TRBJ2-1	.	CASSSLVPYSGTSNEQFF	TGTGCCAGCAGCTCCCTCGTACCCTACTCCGGGACTAGCAATGAGCAGTTCTTC
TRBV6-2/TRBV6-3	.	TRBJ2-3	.	CASRPAGAKADTQYF	TGTGCCAGCAGACCTGCGGGGGCCAAGGCGGATACGCAGTATTTT
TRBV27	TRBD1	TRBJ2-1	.	CASSSPDRGPYNEQFF	TGTGCCAGCAGTTCGCCGGACAGGGGGCCCTACAATGAGCAGTTCTTC
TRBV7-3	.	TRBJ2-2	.	CASSLIRAGELFF	TGTGCCAGCAGCTTAATACGGGCCGGGGAGCTGTTTTTT
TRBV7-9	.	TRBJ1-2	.	CASSSMTGYYGYTF	TGTGCCAGCAGCTCAATGACAGGTTACTATGGCTACACCTTC
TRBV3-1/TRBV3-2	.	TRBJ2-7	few	CASSQKRPPAEQYF	TGTGCCAGCAGCCAGAAGCGGCCCCCCGCCGAGCAGTACTTC
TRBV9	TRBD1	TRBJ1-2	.	CASSVAGTGGDGYTF	TGTGCCAGCAGCGTAGCCGGGACAGGGGGAGATGGCTACACCTTC
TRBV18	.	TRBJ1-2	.	CASSPISGAAQANYGYTF	TGTGCCAGCTCCCCGATCTCAGGGGCCGCTCAAGCTAACTATGGCTACACCTTC
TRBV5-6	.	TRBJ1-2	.	CASSLQRSGRVENYGYTF	TGTGCCAGCAGCTTGCAAAGATCGGGCAGGGTGGAAAACTATGGCTACACCTTC
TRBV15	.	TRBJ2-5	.	CATSREQGETQYF	TGTGCCACCAGCAGAGAGCAGGGGGAGACCCAGTACTTC
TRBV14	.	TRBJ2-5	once	CASSQGRGNQETQYF	TGTGCCAGCAGCCAAGGGCGAGGGAATCAAGAGACCCAGTACTTC
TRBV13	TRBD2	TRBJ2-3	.	CASSPPGRGGTDTQYF	TGTGCCAGCAGCCCACCTGGGCGGGGGGGTACAGATACGCAGTATTTT
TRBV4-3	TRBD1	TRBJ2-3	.	CASSQKIYRGSTDTQYF	TGCGCCAGCAGCCAGAAAATTTACAGGGGGAGTACAGATACGCAGTATTTT
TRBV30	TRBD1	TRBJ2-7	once	CAWADRGRYEQYF	TGTGCCTGGGCTGACAGGGGGCGGTACGAGCAGTACTTC
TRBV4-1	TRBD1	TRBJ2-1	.	CASSLSTGTLGSSYNEQFF	TGCGCCAGCAGCTTATCGACAGGGACCCTTGGGAGCTCCTACAATGAGCAGTTCTTC
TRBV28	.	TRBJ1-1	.	CASSKRVPEAFF	TGTGCCAGCAGTAAGCGGGTCCCTGAAGCTTTCTTT
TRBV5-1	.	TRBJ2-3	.	CASSSWGSRADTQYF	TGCGCCAGCAGCTCCTGGGGGTCTCGCGCAGATACGCAGTATTTT